This is a list of T cell receptor beta chains from one sample in a study of cytomegalovirus exposure and HLA in healthy donors. Produced via immunoSEQ multiplex PCR; TCRdb's table is partial and in-frame only. Of 120,000 or so clones listed, 80% to 90% are singletons. Sequenced input: PBMCs. The receptors stem from a woman between 18 and 29 years old in good health and CMV-seronegative. CDR3s include the opening cysteine and the closing phenylalanine or tryptophan. Fields, in order: D gene, CDR3 length, clone size, J gene, V gene, CDR3 protein, CDR3 DNA. The D gene is left open where the match is weak. Size is omitted from some rows. Given values are once, few, many or a class for expanded clones.

d_call: .; cdr3_length: 15; clone_size: .; j_call: TRBJ2-1; v_call: TRBV7-2; cdr3_aa: CASGTGTPFYNEQFF; cdr3_nt: TGTGCCAGCGGAACCGGGACTCCCTTTTACAATGAGCAGTTCTTC
d_call: TRBD2; cdr3_length: 13; clone_size: .; j_call: TRBJ2-1; v_call: TRBV19; cdr3_aa: CASSPGLGNEQFF; cdr3_nt: TGTGCCAGTAGTCCGGGACTAGGAAATGAGCAGTTCTTC
d_call: TRBD2; cdr3_length: 15; clone_size: .; j_call: TRBJ2-7; v_call: TRBV28; cdr3_aa: CASSFGSSGGYEQYF; cdr3_nt: TGTGCCAGCAGTTTCGGTTCCAGCGGGGGCTACGAGCAGTACTTC
d_call: .; cdr3_length: 15; clone_size: .; j_call: TRBJ2-7; v_call: TRBV2; cdr3_aa: CASSERGGRDGEQYF; cdr3_nt: TGTGCCAGCAGTGAAAGGGGGGGACGGGACGGCGAGCAGTACTTC
d_call: TRBD2; cdr3_length: 16; clone_size: .; j_call: TRBJ2-3; v_call: TRBV5-6; cdr3_aa: CASSPFSGYSTDTQYF; cdr3_nt: TGTGCCAGCAGCCCTTTTAGCGGGTACAGCACAGATACGCAGTATTTT
d_call: .; cdr3_length: 15; clone_size: .; j_call: TRBJ2-3; v_call: TRBV5-1; cdr3_aa: CASSLRGVVTDTQYF; cdr3_nt: TGCGCCAGCAGCTTGAGAGGTGTTGTCACAGATACGCAGTATTTT
d_call: TRBD1; cdr3_length: 13; clone_size: .; j_call: TRBJ1-2; v_call: TRBV9; cdr3_aa: CASSENRGDGYTF; cdr3_nt: TGTGCCAGCAGCGAAAACAGGGGAGATGGCTACACCTTC
d_call: .; cdr3_length: 16; clone_size: .; j_call: TRBJ1-1; v_call: TRBV11-3; cdr3_aa: CASSLVAGSMNTEAFF; cdr3_nt: TGTGCCAGCAGCTTAGTTGCGGGGAGTATGAACACTGAAGCTTTCTTT
d_call: TRBD1; cdr3_length: 14; clone_size: .; j_call: TRBJ2-3; v_call: TRBV4-1; cdr3_aa: CASSLGQLTDTQYF; cdr3_nt: TGCGCCAGCAGCCTGGGACAGCTCACAGATACGCAGTATTTT
d_call: .; cdr3_length: 17; clone_size: .; j_call: TRBJ1-6; v_call: TRBV5-1; cdr3_aa: CASSPLMGAKGNSPLHF; cdr3_nt: TGCGCCAGCAGCCCTCTTATGGGGGCGAAGGGGAATTCACCCCTCCACTTT
d_call: TRBD1; cdr3_length: 17; clone_size: once; j_call: TRBJ1-5; v_call: TRBV30; cdr3_aa: CAWSPGQGAPPRQPQHF; cdr3_nt: TGTGCCTGGAGCCCGGGACAGGGGGCGCCCCCTCGGCAGCCCCAGCATTTT
d_call: TRBD2; cdr3_length: 14; clone_size: .; j_call: TRBJ2-3; v_call: TRBV30; cdr3_aa: CAWRVSGSTDTQYF; cdr3_nt: TGTGCCTGGAGAGTTAGCGGGAGTACAGATACGCAGTATTTT
d_call: .; cdr3_length: 15; clone_size: .; j_call: TRBJ2-5; v_call: TRBV9; cdr3_aa: CASSVGGRNQETQYF; cdr3_nt: TGTGCCAGCAGCGTAGGAGGTAGAAACCAAGAGACCCAGTACTTC
d_call: .; cdr3_length: 13; clone_size: .; j_call: TRBJ2-7; v_call: TRBV13; cdr3_aa: CASSFRGTYEQYF; cdr3_nt: TGTGCCAGCAGCTTTAGAGGGACCTACGAGCAGTACTTC
d_call: .; cdr3_length: 12; clone_size: .; j_call: TRBJ1-1; v_call: TRBV10-3; cdr3_aa: CAISETGTEAFF; cdr3_nt: TGTGCCATCAGTGAGACAGGCACTGAAGCTTTCTTT
d_call: TRBD2; cdr3_length: 16; clone_size: .; j_call: TRBJ2-3; v_call: TRBV28; cdr3_aa: CASSLLAGFRTDTQYF; cdr3_nt: TGTGCCAGCAGCCTACTAGCGGGGTTCCGCACAGATACGCAGTATTTT
d_call: .; cdr3_length: 15; clone_size: .; j_call: TRBJ1-1; v_call: TRBV19; cdr3_aa: CASSIVPGLNTEAFF; cdr3_nt: TGTGCCAGTAGTATAGTCCCAGGGCTGAACACTGAAGCTTTCTTT
d_call: TRBD1; cdr3_length: 16; clone_size: .; j_call: TRBJ2-3; v_call: TRBV9; cdr3_aa: CASSLTGTGGSHTQYF; cdr3_nt: TGTGCCAGCAGTCTTACCGGGACAGGGGGCTCACATACGCAGTATTTT
d_call: TRBD1; cdr3_length: 18; clone_size: once; j_call: TRBJ1-6; v_call: TRBV28; cdr3_aa: CASSSTGGQLSYNSPLHF; cdr3_nt: TGTGCCAGCAGTTCGACAGGGGGCCAACTCTCCTATAATTCACCCCTCCACTTT
d_call: TRBD2; cdr3_length: 15; clone_size: .; j_call: TRBJ2-3; v_call: TRBV5-6; cdr3_aa: CASRAGGGSTDTQYF; cdr3_nt: TGTGCCAGCAGAGCAGGCGGGGGGAGCACAGATACGCAGTATTTT
d_call: TRBD2; cdr3_length: 17; clone_size: .; j_call: TRBJ2-1; v_call: TRBV14; cdr3_aa: CASSHIHSGSGYNEQFF; cdr3_nt: TGTGCCAGCAGCCACATTCATAGCGGTAGCGGGTACAATGAGCAGTTCTTC
d_call: TRBD1; cdr3_length: 15; clone_size: .; j_call: TRBJ1-4; v_call: TRBV11-2; cdr3_aa: CASSITGVINEKLFF; cdr3_nt: TGTGCCAGCAGCATAACAGGGGTTATTAATGAAAAACTGTTTTTT
d_call: .; cdr3_length: 16; clone_size: .; j_call: TRBJ2-2; v_call: TRBV7-9; cdr3_aa: CASSSGLHTNTGELFF; cdr3_nt: TGTGCCAGCAGCTCGGGACTCCATACTAACACCGGGGAGCTGTTTTTT
d_call: .; cdr3_length: 16; clone_size: few; j_call: TRBJ2-7; v_call: TRBV6-1; cdr3_aa: CASSEVASDSSYEQYF; cdr3_nt: TGTGCCAGCAGTGAAGTCGCCTCGGACAGTTCCTACGAGCAGTACTTC
d_call: .; cdr3_length: 14; clone_size: many; j_call: TRBJ2-7; v_call: TRBV6-1; cdr3_aa: CATGPRQDPYEQYF; cdr3_nt: TGTGCCACCGGACCGAGACAGGACCCCTACGAGCAGTACTTC
d_call: TRBD1; cdr3_length: 17; clone_size: .; j_call: TRBJ1-1; v_call: TRBV27; cdr3_aa: CASSTGTGWQMNTEAFF; cdr3_nt: TGTGCCAGCAGTACCGGGACAGGCTGGCAGATGAACACTGAAGCTTTCTTT
d_call: TRBD1; cdr3_length: 15; clone_size: .; j_call: TRBJ1-1; v_call: TRBV7-7; cdr3_aa: CASSAGQGDGTEAFF; cdr3_nt: TGTGCCAGCAGCGCAGGACAGGGGGATGGCACTGAAGCTTTCTTT
d_call: .; cdr3_length: 13; clone_size: .; j_call: TRBJ2-3; v_call: TRBV5-6; cdr3_aa: CASSPDNTDTQYF; cdr3_nt: TGTGCCAGCAGCCCGGACAACACAGATACGCAGTATTTT
d_call: .; cdr3_length: 15; clone_size: .; j_call: TRBJ2-3; v_call: TRBV9; cdr3_aa: CASSGRAEFTDTQYF; cdr3_nt: TGTGCCAGCAGCGGTCGAGCGGAGTTCACAGATACGCAGTATTTT
d_call: .; cdr3_length: 15; clone_size: .; j_call: TRBJ2-7; v_call: TRBV4-2; cdr3_aa: CASSQPDGGSYEQYF; cdr3_nt: TGTGCCAGCAGCCAACCCGATGGAGGCTCCTACGAGCAGTACTTC
d_call: TRBD2; cdr3_length: 14; clone_size: .; j_call: TRBJ2-7; v_call: TRBV18; cdr3_aa: CASSYLAGLYEQYF; cdr3_nt: TGTGCCAGCTCGTATCTAGCGGGACTCTACGAGCAGTACTTC
d_call: .; cdr3_length: 15; clone_size: .; j_call: TRBJ1-1; v_call: TRBV9; cdr3_aa: CASSVEQTSNTEAFF; cdr3_nt: TGTGCCAGCAGCGTAGAGCAGACTTCGAACACTGAAGCTTTCTTT
d_call: .; cdr3_length: 15; clone_size: few; j_call: TRBJ1-4; v_call: TRBV10-1; cdr3_aa: CASSPGRIANEKLFF; cdr3_nt: TGCGCCAGCAGCCCCGGGAGAATTGCTAATGAAAAACTGTTTTTT
d_call: .; cdr3_length: 13; clone_size: .; j_call: TRBJ2-7; v_call: TRBV11-2; cdr3_aa: CASSLSGSYEQYF; cdr3_nt: TGTGCCAGCAGCCTATCGGGGTCCTACGAGCAGTACTTC
d_call: .; cdr3_length: 14; clone_size: .; j_call: TRBJ2-3; v_call: TRBV2; cdr3_aa: CATTRGGGSDTQYF; cdr3_nt: TGTGCCACCACCCGAGGGGGTGGTTCAGATACGCAGTATTTT
d_call: .; cdr3_length: 16; clone_size: .; j_call: TRBJ2-1; v_call: TRBV4-1; cdr3_aa: CASSQPLVQSYNEQFF; cdr3_nt: TGCGCCAGCAGCCAACCACTCGTACAGTCCTACAATGAGCAGTTCTTC
d_call: TRBD1; cdr3_length: 16; clone_size: .; j_call: TRBJ1-1; v_call: TRBV30; cdr3_aa: CAWSKNRGRPNTEAFF; cdr3_nt: TGTGCCTGGAGTAAAAACAGGGGTCGCCCGAACACTGAAGCTTTCTTT
d_call: .; cdr3_length: 15; clone_size: .; j_call: TRBJ1-1; v_call: TRBV6-5; cdr3_aa: CASSPHRGKGTEAFF; cdr3_nt: TGTGCCAGCAGCCCCCACCGGGGGAAGGGCACTGAAGCTTTCTTT
d_call: TRBD1; cdr3_length: 16; clone_size: .; j_call: TRBJ2-7; v_call: TRBV28; cdr3_aa: CASSFRARGHPYEQYF; cdr3_nt: TGTGCCAGCAGTTTTCGAGCCAGGGGGCACCCCTACGAGCAGTACTTC
d_call: TRBD1; cdr3_length: 13; clone_size: .; j_call: TRBJ2-1; v_call: TRBV19; cdr3_aa: CASSPDRGYEQFF; cdr3_nt: TGTGCCAGTAGTCCGGACAGGGGCTATGAGCAGTTCTTC
d_call: TRBD1; cdr3_length: 12; clone_size: once; j_call: TRBJ2-1; v_call: TRBV6-1; cdr3_aa: CASSPGQGKQFF; cdr3_nt: TGTGCCAGCAGTCCCGGACAGGGGAAGCAGTTCTTC
d_call: .; cdr3_length: 14; clone_size: .; j_call: TRBJ1-5; v_call: TRBV21-1; cdr3_aa: CASTDRVRNQPQHF; cdr3_nt: TGTGCCAGCACCGACAGGGTACGAAATCAGCCCCAGCATTTT
d_call: TRBD2; cdr3_length: 14; clone_size: .; j_call: TRBJ2-3; v_call: TRBV6-1; cdr3_aa: CASSDTSGADTQYF; cdr3_nt: TGTGCCAGCAGTGACACTAGCGGGGCAGATACGCAGTATTTT
d_call: TRBD1; cdr3_length: 16; clone_size: .; j_call: TRBJ2-3; v_call: TRBV11-3; cdr3_aa: CASRPLGGTGPDTQYF; cdr3_nt: TGTGCCAGCAGGCCCCTGGGGGGGACAGGGCCAGATACGCAGTATTTT
d_call: TRBD2; cdr3_length: 15; clone_size: .; j_call: TRBJ2-1; v_call: TRBV4-2; cdr3_aa: CASSRLAGGNNEQFF; cdr3_nt: TGTGCCAGCAGCCGTCTAGCGGGAGGAAACAATGAGCAGTTCTTC
d_call: .; cdr3_length: 16; clone_size: .; j_call: TRBJ2-1; v_call: TRBV11-3; cdr3_aa: CASSLVGGPLHNEQFF; cdr3_nt: TGTGCCAGCAGCTTAGTGGGGGGACCCCTACACAATGAGCAGTTCTTC
d_call: .; cdr3_length: 14; clone_size: .; j_call: TRBJ1-3; v_call: TRBV2; cdr3_aa: CASSGQLSGNTIYF; cdr3_nt: TGTGCCAGCAGCGGACAGCTCTCTGGAAACACCATATATTTT
d_call: TRBD1; cdr3_length: 15; clone_size: once; j_call: TRBJ1-2; v_call: TRBV11-1; cdr3_aa: CASSRGTGFDYGYTF; cdr3_nt: TGTGCCAGCAGCCGAGGGACAGGGTTCGACTATGGCTACACCTTC
d_call: TRBD1; cdr3_length: 15; clone_size: .; j_call: TRBJ1-5; v_call: TRBV18; cdr3_aa: CASSQGGQGGQPQHF; cdr3_nt: TGTGCCAGCTCTCAGGGCGGACAGGGAGGGCAGCCCCAGCATTTT
d_call: TRBD1; cdr3_length: 16; clone_size: .; j_call: TRBJ1-3; v_call: TRBV19; cdr3_aa: CASRTDRVSSGNTIYF; cdr3_nt: TGTGCCAGTCGAACGGACAGGGTATCCTCTGGAAACACCATATATTTT
d_call: TRBD1; cdr3_length: 15; clone_size: few; j_call: TRBJ2-7; v_call: TRBV14; cdr3_aa: CASSPLDRGRYEQYF; cdr3_nt: TGTGCCAGCAGCCCACTCGACAGGGGGCGGTACGAGCAGTACTTC
d_call: TRBD1; cdr3_length: 13; clone_size: .; j_call: TRBJ1-2; v_call: TRBV6-1; cdr3_aa: CASSARGPYGYTF; cdr3_nt: TGTGCCAGCAGTGCCAGGGGGCCCTATGGCTACACCTTC
d_call: .; cdr3_length: 15; clone_size: .; j_call: TRBJ1-1; v_call: TRBV5-1; cdr3_aa: CASSLGGTRNTEAFF; cdr3_nt: TGCGCCAGCAGCTTGGGGGGGACACGGAACACTGAAGCTTTCTTT
d_call: TRBD2; cdr3_length: 14; clone_size: .; j_call: TRBJ2-7; v_call: TRBV6-5; cdr3_aa: CATSIWTSGDEQYF; cdr3_nt: TGTGCCACCTCAATCTGGACTAGCGGCGACGAGCAGTACTTC
d_call: .; cdr3_length: 15; clone_size: .; j_call: TRBJ2-4; v_call: TRBV28; cdr3_aa: CASSSPRDTKNIQYF; cdr3_nt: TGTGCCAGCAGTTCCCCTCGGGACACCAAAAACATTCAGTACTTC
d_call: TRBD1; cdr3_length: 14; clone_size: .; j_call: TRBJ1-1; v_call: TRBV5-5; cdr3_aa: CASSRRQGDTEAFF; cdr3_nt: TGTGCCAGCAGCAGGAGGCAGGGGGACACTGAAGCTTTCTTT
d_call: TRBD2; cdr3_length: 15; clone_size: .; j_call: TRBJ2-7; v_call: TRBV5-4; cdr3_aa: CASSFGLAGTYEQYF; cdr3_nt: TGTGCCAGCAGCTTCGGACTAGCGGGGACCTACGAGCAGTACTTC
d_call: .; cdr3_length: 13; clone_size: .; j_call: TRBJ2-5; v_call: TRBV5-4; cdr3_aa: CASSLGGGETQYF; cdr3_nt: TGTGCCAGCAGCTTGGGAGGGGGAGAGACCCAGTACTTC
d_call: .; cdr3_length: 15; clone_size: few; j_call: TRBJ2-1; v_call: TRBV7-3; cdr3_aa: CASSPQGSSYNEQFF; cdr3_nt: TGTGCCAGCAGCCCCCAGGGGAGCTCCTACAATGAGCAGTTCTTC